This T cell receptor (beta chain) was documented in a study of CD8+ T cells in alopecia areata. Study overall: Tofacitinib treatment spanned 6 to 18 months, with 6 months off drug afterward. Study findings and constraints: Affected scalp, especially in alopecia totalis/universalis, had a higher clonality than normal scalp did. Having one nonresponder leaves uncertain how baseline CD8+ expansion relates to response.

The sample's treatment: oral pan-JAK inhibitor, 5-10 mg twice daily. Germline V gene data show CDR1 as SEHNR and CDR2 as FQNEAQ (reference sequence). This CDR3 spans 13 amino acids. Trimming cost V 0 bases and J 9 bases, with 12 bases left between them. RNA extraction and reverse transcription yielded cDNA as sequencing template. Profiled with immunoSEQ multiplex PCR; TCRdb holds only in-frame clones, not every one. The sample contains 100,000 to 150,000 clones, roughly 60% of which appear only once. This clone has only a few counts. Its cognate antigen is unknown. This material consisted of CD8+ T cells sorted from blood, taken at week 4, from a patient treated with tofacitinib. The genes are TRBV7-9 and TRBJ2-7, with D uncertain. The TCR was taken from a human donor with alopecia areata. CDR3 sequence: CASSLAPPFGQYF. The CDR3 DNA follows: TGTGCCAGCAGCTTAGCACCTCCGTTCGGGCAGTACTTC.